This T cell receptor (beta chain) was documented in a study of OX40 agonist ivuxolimab in advanced cancers. Background on the study: Patients were infused with ivuxolimab every 2 weeks at 0.01 to 10 mg/kg. Patients receiving dose escalation had hepatocellular carcinoma, melanoma, renal cell or head and neck cancer. The dose-escalation cohort was about 86% male, with a mean age of 60 years, ranging roughly 23 to 90.

Clones were read by immunoSEQ multiplex PCR, and TCRdb kept only the in-frame ones, dropping some. The sample consists of around 67,000 clones, around 83% of them appearing once. V lost 5 bases to trimming and J lost 0 bases, with 14 bases between them. This CDR3 has 16 amino acids. Germline V CDR1 and CDR2: SGHAT, FQNNGV. The chain recombines TRBV11-2 with TRBJ1-3; unclear D gene. The source was CD4+ or CD8+ T cells sorted from blood, collected in a trial of the OX40 agonist ivuxolimab. This receptor was obtained from an adult with an advanced solid tumor such as melanoma, head and neck, liver or kidney cancer. The CDR3 loop is CASSPGGSHSGNTIYF. The CDR3 coding sequence is TGTGCCAGCAGCCCGGGTGGGAGTCACTCTGGAAACACCATATATTTT. The full variable domain, in which reference TRBV11-2 and TRBJ1-3 provide the parts outside the CDR3, is EAGVAQSPRYKIIEKRQSVAFWCNPISGHATLYWYQQILGQGPKLLIQFQNNGVVDDSQLPKDRFSAERLKGVDSTLKIQPAKLEDSAVYLCASSPGGSHSGNTIYFGEGSWLTVV.